This passage covers 12 T cell receptor beta chains from one sample sequenced in a study of human T cells and chemical hapten exposure. MiXCR was run by TCRdb on the RACE reads, yielding one entry per CDR3 protein. The sample comprises 95,000 to 100,000 distinct CDR3 sequences, approximately 10% of which are singletons, and around 3.1% rests with the top ten. Sample time point: pre-sensitization, week 0. Treatment of the sample: therapeutic diphenylcyclopropenone sensitization with weekly scalp DPC. The sequencing used whole blood, collected in connection with sensitization to the hapten diphenylcyclopropenone (DPC). All receptors derive from a woman in her sixties with alopecia areata. Some clones in this sample may be carry-over from other donors' samples.

This clonotype was seen repeatedly, ten times or more. The CDR3, as DNA: TGCGCCAGCAGCCCCCAGGGACAGGCTAAAACTGAAGCTTTCTTT. Encoded protein: CASSPQGQAKTEAFF. This chain connects TRBV5-1 to TRBJ1-1; TRBD1 agrees at 8 bases. This CDR3 comprises 15 residues. V shed 4 bases, J shed 5 bases, and the junction held 10 bases outside the gene matches. Per germline, CDR1 SGHRS and CDR2 YFSETQ.

This clonotype was seen ten or more times. The rearrangement uses TRBV7-6 and TRBJ2-7; perhaps TRBD2 as D (6 bases). The CDR3 covers 14 residues. In germline, CDR1 is SGHVS, CDR2 FNYEAQ. Trimming pared 4 bases from V and 6 bases from J, leaving 16 bases between. Here the CDR3 DNA reads TGTGCCAGCAGCTCCCGGGACTTGGGGGGCGAGCAGTACTTC. Translation gives CASSSRDLGGEQYF.

This clonotype appeared many times. The CDR3 here is CSASRDLATYEQYF. The DNA of the CDR3 is TGCAGTGCTAGTAGGGACCTCGCCACCTACGAGCAGTACTTC. The chain couples TRBV20-1 to TRBJ2-7; either TRBD1 or TRBD2 may fit D (5 bases each). The ends were cut back, 3 bases at V and 2 bases at J, with 14 bases in the middle. Germline V lookup: CDR1 DFQATT, CDR2 SNEGSKA (reference sequence). The CDR3 spans 14 residues.

The V call is TRBV20-1, the J call TRBJ2-3; 10 bases fit TRBD1. This CDR3 is 16 amino acids long. The V gene end was trimmed by 5 bases and the J gene end by 1 base; junction bases not matched to a gene: 9. Germline assignment: CDR1 DFQATT and CDR2 SNEGSKA (reference sequence). The CDR3 loop reads CSAPTWGTGGTDTQYF. CDR3 bases: TGCAGTGCTCCAACGTGGGGGACAGGGGGCACAGATACGCAGTATTTT.

The table lists this clonotype with a few counts. This chain connects TRBV5-1 to TRBJ1-2; D possibly corresponds to TRBD1 (5 bases). Germline values: CDR1 SGHRS, CDR2 YFSETQ. This CDR3 region has 14 residues. Trimming pared 4 bases from V and 3 bases from J, leaving 13 bases between. CDR3 sequence (DNA): TGCGCCAGCAGCCTTGGGGACTCCGACTATGGCTACACCTTC. Translated, it gives CASSLGDSDYGYTF.

The table lists this clonotype with many counts. This chain connects TRBV30 to TRBJ2-3, with a weak D call TRBD2 (6 bases). The ends were cut back, 2 bases at V and 4 bases at J, with 10 bases in the middle. The CDR3 totals 13 residues. CDR1 GTSNPN and CDR2 SVGIG come from the germline V gene (reference sequence). CDR3 bases: TGTGCCTGGAGTATAGCGGTTGCAGATACGCAGTATTTT. It encodes CAWSIAVADTQYF.

The genes are TRBV18 and TRBJ1-3, with 7 bases lining up with TRBD1. In germline, CDR1 is KGHSH, CDR2 LQKENI. This CDR3 comprises 17 residues. The V segment lost 3 bases and the J segment 4 bases; nucleotides outside the gene matches: 12. This chain's CDR3 is CASSPTSGRTGGNTIYF. The DNA of the CDR3 is TGTGCCAGCTCACCGACAAGCGGAAGGACAGGCGGAAACACCATATATTTT.

V is TRBV18 and J is TRBJ1-2; D not resolved. The germline CDR1 and CDR2 sequences are KGHSH and LQKENI. The CDR3 is 15 amino acids. The V end was cut by 5 bases, the J end by 5 bases, with 18 bases between. CDR3 nucleotide sequence: TGTGCCAGCTCATCCGCGCCCGGTCGATCTTATGGCTACACCTTC. Encoded protein: CASSSAPGRSYGYTF.

This rearrangement joins TRBV30 to TRBJ2-3, with 9 bases identical to TRBD2. Trimming cost V 7 bases and J 0 bases; bases outside gene matches: 17. This CDR3 is 18 amino acids long. Germline V gene lookup returns CDR1 GTSNPN and CDR2 SVGIG (reference sequence). CDR3 in amino acids: CAFGDPLRGGSSTDTQYF. The CDR3 coding sequence is TGTGCCTTCGGAGATCCTCTGCGGGGGGGGTCTAGCACAGATACGCAGTATTTT.

This clonotype was recorded many times. Here the CDR3 reads CASRDGTRNIQYF. The CDR3 coding sequence is TGCGCCAGCAGGGACGGTACCAGGAACATTCAGTACTTC. The chain is built from TRBV5-1 and TRBJ2-4; D unclear. V lost 5 bases, J lost 7 bases, and 13 bases lay in between. In germline, CDR1 is SGHRS, CDR2 YFSETQ. The CDR3 totals 13 residues. The full variable domain, with the rest looked up from reference TRBV5-1 and TRBJ2-4, is KAGVTQTPRYLIKTRGQQVTLSCSPISGHRSVSWYQQTPGQGLQFLFEYFSETQRNKGNFPGRFSGRQFSNSRSEMNVSTLELGDSALYLCASRDGTRNIQYFGAGTRLSVL.

Many counts were recorded for this clonotype. The CDR3 reads CSARTGTGVYEQYF. CDR3 sequence (DNA): TGCAGTGCTCGCACCGGGACAGGGGTCTACGAGCAGTACTTC. The V call is TRBV20-1, the J call TRBJ2-7, with 10 bases identical to TRBD1. The CDR3 runs to 14 residues. The germline CDR1 and CDR2 sequences are DFQATT and SNEGSKA (reference sequence). The V gene end was trimmed by 5 bases and the J gene end by 3 bases; junction bases not matched to a gene: 7.

This clonotype was seen a few times. This chain connects TRBV3-1 to TRBJ2-3, with TRBD2 matching 13 bases. CDR1 is LGHDT and CDR2 is YNNKEL in the germline V gene (reference sequence). J was trimmed by 8 bases and V by 3 bases; bases with no gene match: 8. This CDR3 comprises 16 residues. CDR3 amino acids: CASSHAPGTSGVTQYF. The CDR3 nucleotides read TGTGCCAGCAGCCACGCGCCCGGGACTAGCGGGGTTACGCAGTATTTT.